What follows describes a single TCR beta chain. Its antigen is unidentified. This sample stems from a study of shared clonotypes between healthy human individuals. For the study at large: Each donor contributed plates that comprised three CD4 naive, three CD4 memory, two CD8 naive and one CD8 memory.

For sorted subsets, approximately 180 ng DNA per replicate equaled tens of thousands of T cell genomes. Method: immunoSEQ multiplex PCR; TCRdb's copy keeps in-frame clones and lacks some. The sample lists about 2 million clones; over 85% were seen once. The junction had 11 bases not matched to a gene; V was cut back by 2 bases and J by 12 bases. CDR1 and CDR2 from the germline V gene are SGHRS and YFSETQ. The CDR3 is 15 amino acids. Regarding the study as a whole: Shared clonotypes across all four donors exceeded non-shared ones in generation probability. Researchers sampled only blood; tissue repertoires likely differ.

This sequence joins TRBV5-1 and TRBJ1-6, with 7 bases aligning to TRBD1. The material sequenced was naive CD4+ T cells sorted from blood. The subset here: CD45RA+ positively selected. The clonotype was recovered from a man younger than 35 in good health. CDR3 sequence (DNA): TGCGCCAGCAGCTTACTAGACAGGGAGTCGGAACCCCTCCACTTT. The encoded protein is CASSLLDRESEPLHF.